A single sample gave rise to the 14 T cell receptor beta chains below, sequenced in a study of CD8 T cells in ankylosing spondylitis. TCRdb reprocessed the 5' RACE reads with MiXCR, giving one entry per CDR3 protein. The sample holds 250,000 to 350,000 distinct CDR3 sequences, less than 25% seen once. The sample was blood, either unsorted or a sorted T cell fraction (not recorded which). These receptors all stem from a female donor with ankylosing spondylitis or in good health (not recorded which).

Points on this clonotype: A single base separates this from a much larger clone, so it may be a read error. The rearrangement joins TRBV13 to TRBJ2-3; 10 nucleotides line up with TRBD2. Germline CDR1 and CDR2: PRHDT and FYEKMQ (reference sequence). The CDR3 runs to 15 residues. V shed 5 bases and J 2 bases; nucleotides not matched to a gene: 4. CDR3 coding DNA: TGTGCCAGCAGCCCTGGACTAGCGGCCACAGATACGCAGTATTTT. It encodes CASSPGLAATDTQYF. The full variable domain, rest sourced from reference TRBV13 and TRBJ2-3, is AAGVIQSPRHLIKEKRETATLKCYPIPRHDTVYWYQQGPGQDPQFLISFYEKMQSDKGSIPDRFSAQQFSDYHSELNMSSLELGDSALYFCASSPGLAATDTQYFGPGTRLTVL.

This clonotype was observed many times. V is TRBV10-3 and J is TRBJ1-1, with D possibly TRBD1 on 5 matching bases. With 4 bases removed from V and 3 bases from J, the gap between germline ends came to 9 bases. This CDR3 has 13 amino acids. Germline-derived CDR1 and CDR2 are ENHRY and SYGVKD. This CDR3 reads CAISVGADTEAFF. CDR3 DNA sequence: TGTGCCATCAGTGTAGGGGCGGACACTGAAGCTTTCTTT.

This clonotype was seen a handful of times. The gene calls are TRBV5-1 and TRBJ1-2; 7 positions match TRBD1. Trimming at V came to 0 bases and at J to 6 bases, leaving 14 bases not matched to a gene. Per germline, CDR1 SGHRS and CDR2 YFSETQ. This CDR3 region has 17 residues. CDR3 sequence reads: CASSLVGGDRQGDGYTF. Here the CDR3 DNA reads TGCGCCAGCAGCTTGGTGGGGGGGGACCGACAGGGAGATGGCTACACCTTC.

This clonotype was seen ten or more times. The gene calls are TRBV20-1 and TRBJ2-7, with TRBD1 matching over 8 bases. The CDR3 length is 18 residues. Trimming removed 3 bases from V and 3 bases from J; junction bases left unmatched: 19. Germline CDR1 DFQATT, CDR2 SNEGSKA (reference sequence). CDR3 DNA sequence: TGCAGTGCTAGGCTCCCCACAGGGGGGTCGTTTAGCGGCTACGAGCAGTACTTC. Amino acid sequence: CSARLPTGGSFSGYEQYF.

The gene calls are TRBV20-1 and TRBJ2-7; 9 bases are a match to TRBD2. Germline V CDR1 and CDR2: DFQATT, SNEGSKA (reference sequence). The CDR3 is 16 residues long. V lost 0 bases and J lost 3; bases outside the gene matches: 9. CDR3 protein: CSAREAGGIGRYEQYF. CDR3 DNA sequence: TGCAGTGCTAGAGAAGCGGGAGGAATAGGACGCTACGAGCAGTACTTC.

This clonotype has more than one count but fewer than ten. V gene TRBV7-2 combines with J gene TRBJ2-1, with 7 bases aligning to TRBD2. The trim removed 6 bases at V and 11 bases at J, leaving 13 bases unmatched. CDR1 and CDR2 (germline): SGHTA, FQGNSA. This CDR3 comprises 14 residues. The CDR3 DNA reads TGTGCCAGCAGGGGTGGCGCGGGAGAACTAAAGCAGTTCTTC. Translation: CASRGGAGELKQFF.

This clonotype was counted ten times or more. This chain connects TRBV10-2 to TRBJ2-1; 8 bases agree with TRBD1. The CDR3 has 16 residues. The junction had 7 bases not matched to a gene; V was cut back by 0 bases and J by 6 bases. The V gene's germline CDR1 is WSHSY and CDR2 SAAADI. Here the CDR3 reads CASSESAGQGTNEQFF. The CDR3 nucleotides read TGCGCCAGCAGTGAGTCGGCCGGACAGGGCACCAATGAGCAGTTCTTC.

This clonotype appeared a few times. This CDR3 reads CSVGDRFSYEQYF. CDR3 DNA sequence: TGCAGCGTCGGGGACAGGTTCTCCTACGAGCAGTACTTC. This chain links TRBV29-1 with TRBJ2-7, with 8 bases that match TRBD1. The CDR3 runs 13 residues. Germline CDR1 SQVTM, CDR2 ANQGSEA. The trim removed 6 bases at V and 0 bases at J, leaving 4 bases unmatched.

Comments on this clonotype: A junction end diverges from the germline sequence, so it may reflect a read error. The chain joins TRBV7-9 to TRBJ2-4, with TRBD1 matching 8 bases. Germline V gene data show CDR1 as SEHNR and CDR2 as FQNEAQ (reference sequence). CDR3 length: 14 amino acids. CDR3 sequence reads: CASSPGQGKDIQYF. CDR3 bases: TGTGCCAGCAGCCCAGGACAGGGCAAAGACATTCAGTACTTC.

This clonotype was detected only a few times. The chain joins TRBV12-3 or TRBV12-4 to TRBJ2-5, with 10 positions matching TRBD2. V lost 6 bases, J lost 1 base, and 5 bases stayed unmatched. The CDR3 totals 15 residues. The CDR3 region has the DNA TGTGCCAGCAGCCCAGCGGGAGGGTTCCAAGAGACCCAGTACTTC. This sequence encodes CASSPAGGFQETQYF.

The chain recombines TRBV11-2 with TRBJ1-1; a possible D gene is TRBD1 (5 bases). The CDR3 has 16 amino acids. Germline CDR1 SGHAT, CDR2 FQNNGV. V lost 1 base, J lost 9 bases, and 21 bases lay in between. The CDR3, as DNA: TGTGCCAGCAGCTTAGGGCTCGGGACCTCCATACTGAAAGCTTTCTTT. Translating it yields CASSLGLGTSILKAFF. The full variable domain, with the rest looked up from reference TRBV11-2 and TRBJ1-1, is EAGVAQSPRYKIIEKRQSVAFWCNPISGHATLYWYQQILGQGPKLLIQFQNNGVVDDSQLPKDRFSAERLKGVDSTLKIQPAKLEDSAVYLCASSLGLGTSILKAFFGQGTRLTVV.

The chain has TRBV20-1 and TRBJ2-1, with D possibly being TRBD1 (6 bases). Trimming took 1 base from V and 0 from J, leaving 13 bases between them. The CDR3 sequence is 16 residues long. From germline, CDR1 is DFQATT and CDR2 SNEGSKA (reference sequence). Written as DNA, the CDR3 is TGCAGTGCTAGAGCTCCCGGGACATTCTCCTACAATGAGCAGTTCTTC. Its translation: CSARAPGTFSYNEQFF.

This clonotype was seen a few times. V and J are TRBV10-3 and TRBJ1-1; tentative D call: TRBD1 (6 bases). The CDR3 has 18 amino acids. Per the germline V gene, CDR1 is ENHRY and CDR2 is SYGVKD. With 0 bases removed from V and 6 bases from J, the gap between germline ends came to 23 bases. In DNA, the CDR3 is TGTGCCATCAGTGAGTCCGGGGGCGCCAGATCTAGGCTCGCTGAAGCTTTCTTT. Encoded protein: CAISESGGARSRLAEAFF.

This chain uses TRBV5-6 with TRBJ2-3; D possibly corresponds to TRBD2 (5 bases). This CDR3 comprises 15 residues. The germline gives CDR1 SGHDT, CDR2 YYEEEE. V was cut by 0 bases and J by 3 bases, with 11 bases left in between. The CDR3: CASSLVLPGTDTQYF. DNA of the CDR3: TGTGCCAGCAGCTTGGTACTACCGGGAACAGATACGCAGTATTTT.